This record covers a single TCR beta chain. Antigen specificity is unknown. The immunoSEQ assay was v3. TCRdb's copy holds only in-frame clones and misses some; the assay was immunoSEQ multiplex PCR. Counted here are more than 45,000 clones, 70% to 75% occurring once; the ten biggest clones make up about 2%. The data stem from a study of TIL therapy for anti-PD-1-resistant metastatic lung cancer. Across the whole study: Progressing patients received lymphodepletion, expanded TIL infusion and IL-2. Tumors carried a median about 1.5 non-synonymous mutations per megabase. Study observations and caveats: The baseline peripheral repertoire was partially replaced by infused TIL clonotypes that later decayed.

The time point is: pre-treatment sample, taken before nivolumab and TIL therapy. V shed 7 bases and J shed 3 bases, with 9 bases lying between them. Germline CDR1 and CDR2: SNHLY and FYNNEI. The CDR3 extends over 13 amino acids. The chain links TRBV2 to TRBJ2-2; D is possibly TRBD1 (5 bases). The specimen comprised blood, sampled at baseline. The sequence was obtained from a person aged 25-85 years with non-small cell lung cancer. This CDR3 reads CASTQGYTGELFF. In DNA form, the CDR3 reads TGTGCCAGCACCCAGGGATACACCGGGGAGCTGTTTTTT.